The present TCR beta chain was sequenced within a study of T cell repertoires in ileal Crohn's disease. Across the study: At surgery, less than 45% of patients smoked, with median disease duration roughly 7.2 years.

Each sample's TCRB immunosequencing used around 510 nanograms of biopsy DNA. Clones were read by immunoSEQ multiplex PCR, and TCRdb kept only the in-frame ones, dropping some. The sample lists some 17,000 clones, under 80% occurring once. The V gene end was trimmed by 5 bases and the J gene end by 6 bases; junction bases not matched to a gene: 10. This CDR3 contains 15 residues. The germline V gene has CDR1 SNHLY and CDR2 FYNNEI. Adults with ileal or ileocolonic Crohn's disease and an indication for resection were eligible. The clonotype was recovered from an adult with Crohn's disease. Sequencing was done on a sample of ileal tissue. The J gene is TRBJ2-1, the V gene TRBV2; 7 bases map to TRBD2. The CDR3 coding sequence is TGTGCCAGCAGTTTTCTTACTAGCGACGCCAATGAGCAGTTCTTC. Its translation is CASSFLTSDANEQFF. Supplemented by reference TRBV2 and TRBJ2-1, the full variable domain reads EPEVTQTPSHQVTQMGQEVILRCVPISNHLYFYWYRQILGQKVEFLVSFYNNEISEKSEIFDDQFSVERPDGSNFTLKIRSTKLEDSAMYFCASSFLTSDANEQFFGPGTRLTVL.